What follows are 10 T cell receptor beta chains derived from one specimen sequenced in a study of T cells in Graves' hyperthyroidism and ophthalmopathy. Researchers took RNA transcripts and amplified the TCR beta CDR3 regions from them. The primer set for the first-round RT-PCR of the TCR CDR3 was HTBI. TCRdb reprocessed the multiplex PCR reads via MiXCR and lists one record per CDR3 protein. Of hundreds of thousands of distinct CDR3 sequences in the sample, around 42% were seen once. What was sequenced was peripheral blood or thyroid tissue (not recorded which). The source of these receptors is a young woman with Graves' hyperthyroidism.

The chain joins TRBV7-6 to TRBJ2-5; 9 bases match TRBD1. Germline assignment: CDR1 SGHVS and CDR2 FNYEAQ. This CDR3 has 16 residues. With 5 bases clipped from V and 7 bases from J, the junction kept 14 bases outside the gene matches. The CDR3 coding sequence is TGTGCCAGCAGCCTATCTCGGACAGGGGAGGAAGGGACCCAGTACTTC. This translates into CASSLSRTGEEGTQYF.

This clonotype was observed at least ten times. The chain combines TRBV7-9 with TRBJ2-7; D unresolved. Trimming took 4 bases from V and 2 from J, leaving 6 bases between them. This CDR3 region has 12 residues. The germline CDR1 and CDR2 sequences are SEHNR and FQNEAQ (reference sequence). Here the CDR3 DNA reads TGTGCCAGCAGCTACCTCGCCTACGAGCAGTACTTC. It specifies CASSYLAYEQYF.

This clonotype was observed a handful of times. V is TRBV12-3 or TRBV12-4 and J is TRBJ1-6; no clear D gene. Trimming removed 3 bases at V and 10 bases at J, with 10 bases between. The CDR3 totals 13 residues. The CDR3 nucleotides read TGTGCCAGCAGTTTTCGGTCGGGGTCACCCCTCCACTTT. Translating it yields CASSFRSGSPLHF.

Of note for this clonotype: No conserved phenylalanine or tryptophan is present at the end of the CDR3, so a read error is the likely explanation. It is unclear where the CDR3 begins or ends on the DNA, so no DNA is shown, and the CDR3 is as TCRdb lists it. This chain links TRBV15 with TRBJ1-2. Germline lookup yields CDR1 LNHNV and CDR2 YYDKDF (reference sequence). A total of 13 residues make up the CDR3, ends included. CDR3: CATSRDLGFGNTI.

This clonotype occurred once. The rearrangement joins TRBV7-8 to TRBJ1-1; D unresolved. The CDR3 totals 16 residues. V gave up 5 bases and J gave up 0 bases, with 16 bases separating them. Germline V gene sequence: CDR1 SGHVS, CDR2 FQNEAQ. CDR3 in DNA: TGTGCCAGCAGCCAAGATTGGGCGAGTATGAACACTGAAGCTTTCTTT. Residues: CASSQDWASMNTEAFF.

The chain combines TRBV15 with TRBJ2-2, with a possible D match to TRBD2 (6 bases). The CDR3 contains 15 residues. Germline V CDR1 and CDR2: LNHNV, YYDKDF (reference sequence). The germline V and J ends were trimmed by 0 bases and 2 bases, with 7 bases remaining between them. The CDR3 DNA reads TGTGCCACCAGCAGAGAGCGGGACAACACCGGGGAGCTGTTTTTT. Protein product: CATSRERDNTGELFF.

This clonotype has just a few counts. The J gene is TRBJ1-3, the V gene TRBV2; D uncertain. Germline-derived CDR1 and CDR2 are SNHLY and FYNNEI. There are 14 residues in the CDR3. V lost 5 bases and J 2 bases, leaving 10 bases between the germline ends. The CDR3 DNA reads TGTGCCAGCAGTTTTTACACGGCTGGAAACACCATATATTTT. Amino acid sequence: CASSFYTAGNTIYF.

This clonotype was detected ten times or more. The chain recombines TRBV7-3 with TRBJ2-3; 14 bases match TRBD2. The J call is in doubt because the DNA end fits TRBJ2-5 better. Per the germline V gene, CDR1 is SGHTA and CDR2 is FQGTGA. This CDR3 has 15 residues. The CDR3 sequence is CASSPGTSGSGTQYF. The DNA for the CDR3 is TGTGCCAGCAGCCCCGGGACTAGCGGGAGCGGGACCCAGTACTTC.

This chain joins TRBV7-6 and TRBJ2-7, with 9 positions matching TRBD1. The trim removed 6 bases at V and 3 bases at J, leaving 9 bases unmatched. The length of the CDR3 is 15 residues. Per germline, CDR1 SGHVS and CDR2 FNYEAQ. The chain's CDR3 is CASRPTGTGIYEQYF. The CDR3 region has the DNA TGTGCCAGCAGGCCCACCGGGACAGGGATCTACGAGCAGTACTTC.

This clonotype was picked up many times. The DNA of the CDR3 is TGTGCCAGCAGCTCTACAGGGAGGGGAGAGACCCAGTACTTC. Protein sequence: CASSSTGRGETQYF. The rearrangement links TRBV7-8 to TRBJ2-5; possible D gene TRBD2, 7 bases. The CDR3 covers 14 residues. CDR1 SGHVS and CDR2 FQNEAQ come from the germline V gene. V was cut by 4 bases and J by 4 bases, with 13 bases left in between.